This T cell receptor beta chain was obtained from a study of cytomegalovirus exposure and HLA in healthy donors. Study overall: Membership in the Caucasian-associated ancestry cluster was found for 75% to 85% of a few hundred genotyped donors. Study outcomes and limitations: There were over 150 TCR beta chains listed as cytomegalovirus-associated. In a later analysis, V- and J-gene trimming of beta chains associated with a DCLRE1C missense variant, replicated independently.

Primers for the PCR totalled 60 Vbeta and 13 Jbeta. The table came from immunoSEQ multiplex PCR; TCRdb's copy has only in-frame clones and leaves some out. The table shows 270,000 or so clones, with 86% occurring only once. Everyone who donated was a healthy bone marrow donor. Regarding this clone: What it recognizes is unknown.

Germline loops: CDR1 MDHEN, CDR2 SYDVKM. The V gene end was trimmed by 6 bases and the J gene end by 8 bases; junction bases not matched to a gene: 8. The CDR3 length is 13 residues. The sample comprised PBMCs. The source is a man aged 40-50 years in good health and CMV-seropositive. The chain couples TRBV28 to TRBJ1-2; 8 bases fit TRBD1. This CDR3 is CASSRTGLGGYTF. CDR3 bases: TGTGCCAGCAGCCGGACAGGGTTAGGGGGCTACACCTTC.